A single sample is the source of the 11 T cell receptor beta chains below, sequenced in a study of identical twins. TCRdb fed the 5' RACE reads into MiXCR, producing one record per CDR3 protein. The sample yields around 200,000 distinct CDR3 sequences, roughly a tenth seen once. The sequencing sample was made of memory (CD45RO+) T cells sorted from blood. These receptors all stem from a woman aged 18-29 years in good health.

Written as DNA, the CDR3 is TGTGCCACCAGCAGAGCGGGTATCGGGGAAAACATTCAGTACTTC. Translating it yields CATSRAGIGENIQYF. The rearrangement uses TRBV15 and TRBJ2-4; the D gene is possibly TRBD2 (5 bases). CDR3 length: 15 amino acids. Germline-derived CDR1 and CDR2 are LNHNV and YYDKDF (reference sequence). V gave up 1 base and J gave up 5 bases, with 12 bases separating them.

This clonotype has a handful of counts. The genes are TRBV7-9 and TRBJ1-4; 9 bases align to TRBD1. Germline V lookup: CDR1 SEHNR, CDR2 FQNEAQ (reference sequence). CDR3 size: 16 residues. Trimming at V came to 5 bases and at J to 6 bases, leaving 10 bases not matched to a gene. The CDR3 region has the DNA TGTGCCAGCAGCGATCCGGGACAGGGTAACCATGAAAAACTGTTTTTT. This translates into CASSDPGQGNHEKLFF.

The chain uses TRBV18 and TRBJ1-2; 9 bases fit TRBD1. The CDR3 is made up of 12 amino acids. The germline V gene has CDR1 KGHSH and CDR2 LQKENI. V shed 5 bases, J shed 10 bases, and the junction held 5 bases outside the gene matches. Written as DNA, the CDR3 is TGTGCCAGCTCAGAGGGACAGGGAATCTACACCTTC. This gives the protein CASSEGQGIYTF.

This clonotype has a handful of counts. CDR3 region: CASSLMQGDTQYF. In DNA form, the CDR3 reads TGTGCCAGCAGCTTAATGCAGGGCGATACGCAGTATTTT. The rearrangement joins TRBV7-2 to TRBJ2-3; D is possibly TRBD1 (5 bases). Trimming stripped 2 bases from V and 6 bases from J, with 9 bases between. This CDR3 is built from 13 residues. The germline V gene has CDR1 SGHTA and CDR2 FQGNSA.

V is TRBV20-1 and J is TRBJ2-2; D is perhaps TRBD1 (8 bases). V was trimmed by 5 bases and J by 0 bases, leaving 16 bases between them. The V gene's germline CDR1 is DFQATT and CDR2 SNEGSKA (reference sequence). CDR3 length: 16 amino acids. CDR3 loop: CSAGGAGGTNTGELFF. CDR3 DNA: TGCAGTGCTGGGGGGGCAGGGGGCACGAACACCGGGGAGCTGTTTTTT.

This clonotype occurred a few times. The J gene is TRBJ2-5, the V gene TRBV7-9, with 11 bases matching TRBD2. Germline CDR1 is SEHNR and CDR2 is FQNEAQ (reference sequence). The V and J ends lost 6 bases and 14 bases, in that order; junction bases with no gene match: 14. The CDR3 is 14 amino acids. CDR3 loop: CASSQGIPTSGGYF. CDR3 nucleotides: TGTGCCAGCAGTCAGGGGATCCCTACTAGCGGGGGTTACTTC.

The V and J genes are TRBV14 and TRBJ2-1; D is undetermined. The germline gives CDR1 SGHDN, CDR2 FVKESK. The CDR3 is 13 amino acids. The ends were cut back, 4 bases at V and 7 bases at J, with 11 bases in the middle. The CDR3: CASSRGMGNEQFF. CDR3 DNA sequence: TGTGCCAGCAGCCGGGGAATGGGTAATGAGCAGTTCTTC.

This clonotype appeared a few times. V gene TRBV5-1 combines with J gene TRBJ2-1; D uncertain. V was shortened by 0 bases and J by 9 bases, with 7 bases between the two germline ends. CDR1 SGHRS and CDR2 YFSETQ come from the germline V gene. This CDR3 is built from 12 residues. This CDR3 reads CASSLEAGEQFF. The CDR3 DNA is TGCGCCAGCAGCTTGGAAGCAGGTGAGCAGTTCTTC.

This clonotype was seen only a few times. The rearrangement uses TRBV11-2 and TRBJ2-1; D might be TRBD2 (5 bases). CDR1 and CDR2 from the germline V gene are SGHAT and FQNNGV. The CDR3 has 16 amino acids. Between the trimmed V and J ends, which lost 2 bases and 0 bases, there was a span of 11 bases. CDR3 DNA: TGTGCCAGCAGCTTACTCCCTGGGAGCTCCTACAATGAGCAGTTCTTC. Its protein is CASSLLPGSSYNEQFF.

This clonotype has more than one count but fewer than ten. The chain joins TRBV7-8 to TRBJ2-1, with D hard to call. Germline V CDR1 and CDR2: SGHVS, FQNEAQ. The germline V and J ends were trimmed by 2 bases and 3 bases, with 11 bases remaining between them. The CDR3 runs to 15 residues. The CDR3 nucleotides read TGTGCCAGCAGCTTACCCTCCGCCGGCTACAATGAGCAGTTCTTC. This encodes CASSLPSAGYNEQFF.

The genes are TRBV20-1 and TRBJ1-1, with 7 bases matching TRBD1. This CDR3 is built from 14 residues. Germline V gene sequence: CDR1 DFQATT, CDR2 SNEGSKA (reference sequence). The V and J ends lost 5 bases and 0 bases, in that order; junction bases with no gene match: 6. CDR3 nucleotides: TGCAGTGCTGCCCGGACAGGACTGAACACTGAAGCTTTCTTT. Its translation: CSAARTGLNTEAFF.